The T cell receptor (beta chain) described here comes from a study of blood T cell repertoires in COVID-19. Study as a whole: The cDNA or gDNA used as material had been derived from T cells, B-cell-depleted T cells, or PBMCs.

With 4 bases removed from V and 0 bases from J, the gap between germline ends came to 9 bases. The CDR3 is made up of 15 amino acids. The germline CDR1 and CDR2 sequences are MGHRA and YSYEKL. Clones were read by immunoSEQ multiplex PCR, and TCRdb kept only the in-frame ones, dropping some. The sample lists 86,000 or so clones, roughly 84% seen once, with about 10% in the top ten. This clonotype originated in a man between 65 and 85 years old with acute or convalescent COVID-19. J is TRBJ1-4 and V is TRBV4-1, with D hard to call. The sequencing sample was made of peripheral blood. CDR3 DNA sequence: TGCGCCAGCAGCCGGCAGCGGGCAACTAATGAAAAACTGTTTTTT. It yields the protein CASSRQRATNEKLFF.